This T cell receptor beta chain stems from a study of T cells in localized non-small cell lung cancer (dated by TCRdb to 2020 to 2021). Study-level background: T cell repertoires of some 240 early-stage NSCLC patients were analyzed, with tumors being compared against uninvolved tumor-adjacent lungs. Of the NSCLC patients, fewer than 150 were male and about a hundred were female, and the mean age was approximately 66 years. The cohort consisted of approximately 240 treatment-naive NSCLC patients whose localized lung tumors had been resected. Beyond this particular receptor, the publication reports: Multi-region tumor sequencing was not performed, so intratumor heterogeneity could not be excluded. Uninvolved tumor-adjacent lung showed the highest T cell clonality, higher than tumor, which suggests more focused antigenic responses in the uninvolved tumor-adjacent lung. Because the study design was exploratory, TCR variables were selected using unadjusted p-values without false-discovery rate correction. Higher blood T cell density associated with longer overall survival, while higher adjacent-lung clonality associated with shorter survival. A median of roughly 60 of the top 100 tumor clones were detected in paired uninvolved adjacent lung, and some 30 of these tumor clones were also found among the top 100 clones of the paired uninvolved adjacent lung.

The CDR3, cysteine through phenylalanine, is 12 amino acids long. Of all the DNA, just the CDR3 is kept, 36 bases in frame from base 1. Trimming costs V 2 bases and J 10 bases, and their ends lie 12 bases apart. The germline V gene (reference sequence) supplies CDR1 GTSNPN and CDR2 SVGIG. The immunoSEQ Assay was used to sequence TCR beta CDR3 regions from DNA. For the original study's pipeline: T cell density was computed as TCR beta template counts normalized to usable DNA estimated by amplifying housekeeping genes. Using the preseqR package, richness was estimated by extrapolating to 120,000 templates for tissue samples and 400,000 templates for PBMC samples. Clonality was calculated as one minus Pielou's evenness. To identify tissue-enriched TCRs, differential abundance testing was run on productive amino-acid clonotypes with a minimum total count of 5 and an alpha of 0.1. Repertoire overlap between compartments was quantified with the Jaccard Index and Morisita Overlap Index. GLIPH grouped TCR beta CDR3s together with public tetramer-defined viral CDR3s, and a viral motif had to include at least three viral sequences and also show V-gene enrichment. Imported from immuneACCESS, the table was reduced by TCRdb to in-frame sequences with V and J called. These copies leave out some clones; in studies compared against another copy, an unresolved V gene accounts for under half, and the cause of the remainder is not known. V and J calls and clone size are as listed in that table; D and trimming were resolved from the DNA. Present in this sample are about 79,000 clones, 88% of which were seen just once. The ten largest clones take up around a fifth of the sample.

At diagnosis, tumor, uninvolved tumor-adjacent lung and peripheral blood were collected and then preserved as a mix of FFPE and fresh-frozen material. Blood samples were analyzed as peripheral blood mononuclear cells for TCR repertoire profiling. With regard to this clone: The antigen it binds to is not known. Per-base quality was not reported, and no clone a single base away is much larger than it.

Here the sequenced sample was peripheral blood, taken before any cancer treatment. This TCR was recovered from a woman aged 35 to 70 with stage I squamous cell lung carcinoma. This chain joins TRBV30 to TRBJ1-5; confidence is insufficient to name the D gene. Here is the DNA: TGTGCCTGGAGTACTGGTCTGCAACCCCAGCATTTT. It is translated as CAWSTGLQPQHF.